Listed below are T cell receptor beta chains from one sample, sequenced in a study of cytomegalovirus exposure and HLA in healthy donors. The method was immunoSEQ multiplex PCR; TCRdb's version includes in-frame clones alone and lacks a portion of them. The data show 95,000 to 150,000 clones, with about 8.6% seen just once and approximately 6.4% held by the top ten. Sequences were obtained from PBMCs. These receptors were collected from a woman in her forties in good health and CMV-seropositive. The conserved cysteine and the conserved F or W are not part of the CDR3 here. Fields, in order: J gene, clone size, D gene, V gene, CDR3 protein. The D gene is left open where the match is weak. The listing skips clone size in some rows; elsewhere it reads once, few, many or a size class.

TRBJ1-5 few - TRBV7-3 ASSLTPDQPQH
TRBJ2-1 - - TRBV30 ACPRDGGPTTFGNEQF
TRBJ2-1 few TRBD1 TRBV13 ASSSFQGAGTYNEQF
TRBJ1-5 - - TRBV18 ASSPDPGKGPQH
TRBJ2-2 - TRBD1 TRBV5-1 ASSTGTGATGELF
TRBJ2-1 - TRBD2 TRBV7-6 ASSLVGGGSSYNEQF
TRBJ1-5 - TRBD1 TRBV19 ASSISTGEQPQH
TRBJ1-2 - TRBD1 TRBV30 AGTADRGHSGYT
TRBJ2-7 - TRBD2 TRBV5-6 ASSVVGLAGGPGQY
TRBJ1-4 few TRBD1 TRBV19 ASTHGTGEKLF
TRBJ1-3 - - TRBV25-1 ASSGRGSGNTIY
TRBJ2-1 - TRBD2 TRBV4-1 ASSLIAGMNNEQF
TRBJ1-2 - TRBD1 TRBV10-3 AISDLGQGDYGYT
TRBJ2-7 - TRBD2 TRBV10-3 AISGRGSYEQY
TRBJ2-3 - TRBD1 TRBV29-1 SAAGGQGVTDTQY
TRBJ1-1 - - TRBV2 ASSEAGFRGGAPVTEAF
TRBJ1-5 - - TRBV7-9 ASSSGTLYRNQPQH
TRBJ1-1 - - TRBV5-4 ASSVGHLNTEAF
TRBJ2-2 - - TRBV5-1 ARSRGVDGELF
TRBJ2-7 few TRBD1 TRBV5-6 ASSFMGDRDIEQY
TRBJ1-2 - - TRBV15 ATSRDRLQGFGGYT
TRBJ1-1 few - TRBV19 ASSIFAGLNTEAF
TRBJ1-5 few - TRBV28 ASSAGSQRNNQPQH
TRBJ2-1 - - TRBV5-1 ASSSSLGNEQF
TRBJ1-4 - - TRBV30 AWSTGIAGGEKLF
TRBJ1-1 - TRBD1 TRBV4-2 ASSPGQGVGTEAF
TRBJ1-1 few - TRBV7-6 ASSLDSSEYTEAF
TRBJ1-3 - - TRBV28 ASSPNRAGNTIY
TRBJ2-1 - - TRBV2 ASKESTWDNEQF
TRBJ2-1 few - TRBV11-2 ASSLGGGHYNEQF
TRBJ1-1 - - TRBV6-5 ASSSETAKAF
TRBJ2-5 few TRBD2 TRBV11-2 ASSLDLEIAGRQETQY
TRBJ1-5 few TRBD1 TRBV7-9 ASSFTGGDSNQPQH
TRBJ1-2 - - TRBV11-2 ASSSRGAGYT
TRBJ1-3 - TRBD1 TRBV6-1 ASSERDSSSGNTIY
TRBJ1-3 few - TRBV7-6 ASSLVGVPFSGNTIY
TRBJ1-2 few - TRBV4-1 ASSRREGEGGYT
TRBJ1-1 few - TRBV15 ATSRPTGNTEAF
TRBJ2-1 - - TRBV30 AWSTPTGYNEQF
TRBJ2-7 - - TRBV6-5 ASSRLPTYEQY
TRBJ1-2 few - TRBV11-2 ASSLAGDANYGYT
TRBJ2-1 - - TRBV5-1 ASSQGPPPTRNEQF